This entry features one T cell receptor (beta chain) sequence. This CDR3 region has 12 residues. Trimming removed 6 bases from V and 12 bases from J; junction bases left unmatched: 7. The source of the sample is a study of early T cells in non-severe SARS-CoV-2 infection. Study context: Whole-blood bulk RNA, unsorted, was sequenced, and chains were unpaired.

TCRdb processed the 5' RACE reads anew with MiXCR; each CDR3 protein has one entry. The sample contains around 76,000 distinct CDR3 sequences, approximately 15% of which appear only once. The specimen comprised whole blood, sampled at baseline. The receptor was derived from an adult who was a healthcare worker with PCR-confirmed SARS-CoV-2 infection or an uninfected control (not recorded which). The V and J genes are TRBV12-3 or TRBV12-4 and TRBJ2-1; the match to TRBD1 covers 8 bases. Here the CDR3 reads CASRGDGQGQFF. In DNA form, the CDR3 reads TGTGCCAGCAGGGGGGATGGACAGGGGCAGTTCTTC.